This TCR beta chain was sequenced for a study of read filtering for tumor transcriptome and immune sequencing. Study background: Among patients, 17 to 20 were male and approximately 15 female, aged about 45 to 90 (mean around 66). RNA-seq yielded only about 75 to 1,400 TCR reads, IR-seq about 4 to 10.27 million. Study results and limitations: In IR-seq, single-read clonotypes were roughly 80% of clonotypes but about 3.5% of reads.

The CDR3 has 15 residues. With V trimmed by 2 bases and J by 2 bases, 4 bases remained unmatched. Germline V CDR1 and CDR2: SQVTM, ANQGSEA. This library used roughly 430 ng RNA and molecular barcoded adaptors spanning alpha/delta and beta/gamma chains. From the reads, TCRdb called clonotypes with MiXCR, one entry per CDR3 protein. The table has some 46,000 distinct CDR3 sequences, around 21% seen once. This clonotype was detected many times. Its antigen is unidentified. The TCR comes from a donor at least 40 years old with multiple myeloma. The rearrangement uses TRBV29-1 and TRBJ2-3; 10 bases map to TRBD2. The sample taken for sequencing was a population of CD138-negative cells sorted from bone marrow. This chain's CDR3 is CSVELTSGVTDTQYF. The DNA of the CDR3 is TGCAGCGTTGAACTAACTAGCGGGGTCACAGATACGCAGTATTTT.